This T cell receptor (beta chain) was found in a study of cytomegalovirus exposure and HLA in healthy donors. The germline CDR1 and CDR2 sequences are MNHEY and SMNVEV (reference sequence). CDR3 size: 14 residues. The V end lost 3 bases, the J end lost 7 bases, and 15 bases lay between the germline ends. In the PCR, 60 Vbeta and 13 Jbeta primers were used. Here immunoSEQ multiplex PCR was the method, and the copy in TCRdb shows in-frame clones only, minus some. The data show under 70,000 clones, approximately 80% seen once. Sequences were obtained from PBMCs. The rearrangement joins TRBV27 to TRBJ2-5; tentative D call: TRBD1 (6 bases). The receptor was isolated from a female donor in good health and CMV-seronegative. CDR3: CASSFRGHRGTQYF. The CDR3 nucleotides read TGTGCCAGCAGTTTTCGGGGACATCGAGGGACCCAGTACTTC.